These 12 T cell receptor beta chains were sequenced from one sample in a study of T cells in Graves' hyperthyroidism and ophthalmopathy. Amplified TCR beta CDR3 regions came from RNA transcripts. An initial round of RT-PCR targeting the TCR CDR3 relied on the HTBI primer set. TCRdb ran MiXCR on the multiplex PCR reads and lists one entry per CDR3 protein. The sample has hundreds of thousands of distinct CDR3 sequences, around 22% seen once. Input material: blood. The receptors were sampled from a young man with Graves' ophthalmopathy.

This clonotype came up many times. The V and J genes are TRBV12-3 or TRBV12-4 and TRBJ2-3; the match to TRBD1 covers 7 bases. After removal of 5 bases from V and 2 bases from J, the junction contained 10 bases not matched to a gene. This CDR3 comprises 16 residues. The CDR3 bases are TGTGCCAGCAGTACCCGACAGGGTTCGGTCACAGATACGCAGTATTTT. It yields the protein CASSTRQGSVTDTQYF.

This clonotype has more than one count but fewer than ten. This sequence joins TRBV12-3 or TRBV12-4 and TRBJ2-6; D uncertain. The CDR3 runs 15 residues. V was trimmed by 6 bases and J by 2 bases, leaving 11 bases between them. CDR3: CASSYRVAGANVLTF. The CDR3 region has the DNA TGTGCCAGCAGCTACAGAGTGGCTGGGGCCAACGTCCTGACTTTC.

The gene calls are TRBV15 and TRBJ2-5; 8 nucleotides align to TRBD2. The CDR3 length is 16 residues. Germline CDR1 LNHNV, CDR2 YYDKDF (reference sequence). After removal of 1 base from V and 3 bases from J, the junction contained 7 bases not matched to a gene. In DNA, the CDR3 is TGTGCCACCAGCAGAGTAGGGACTAGTCTAAAAGAGACCCAGTACTTC. It is translated as CATSRVGTSLKETQYF.

The chain joins TRBV29-1 to TRBJ2-7, with 7 bases lining up with TRBD2. Germline assignment: CDR1 SQVTM and CDR2 ANQGSEA. With V trimmed by 5 bases and J by 0 bases, 4 bases remained unmatched. There are 13 residues in the CDR3. In DNA, the CDR3 is TGCAGCGTTCTGAGCGGGGACTCCTACGAGCAGTACTTC. Protein product: CSVLSGDSYEQYF.

The rearrangement uses TRBV5-1 and TRBJ2-2; TRBD2 aligns across 8 bases. This CDR3 region has 15 residues. Germline V lookup: CDR1 SGHRS, CDR2 YFSETQ. The trim removed 4 bases at V and 3 bases at J, leaving 5 bases unmatched. CDR3 region: CASSQSLADTGELFF. For the CDR3, the DNA is TGCGCCAGCAGCCAGTCACTAGCGGACACCGGGGAGCTGTTTTTT.

This clonotype occurred many times. The V call is TRBV5-1, the J call TRBJ2-7, with D perhaps matching TRBD1 (6 bases). Germline assignment: CDR1 SGHRS and CDR2 YFSETQ. This CDR3 is built from 14 residues. V was shortened by 0 bases and J by 5 bases, with 12 bases between the two germline ends. CDR3 in amino acids: CASSLGQAFDEQYF. As DNA, the CDR3 is TGCGCCAGCAGCTTGGGACAGGCTTTCGACGAGCAGTACTTC.

This chain uses TRBV14 with TRBJ2-7; D gene ambiguous. Germline V gene data show CDR1 as SGHDN and CDR2 as FVKESK. The V end lost 3 bases, the J end lost 0 bases, and 12 bases lay between the germline ends. CDR3 size: 15 residues. CDR3 residues: CASSHGPQSSYEQYF. CDR3 DNA sequence: TGTGCCAGCAGCCACGGACCCCAGAGCTCCTACGAGCAGTACTTC.

The chain joins TRBV10-3 to TRBJ1-1, with 12 bases matching TRBD1. The germline CDR1 and CDR2 sequences are ENHRY and SYGVKD. V gave up 5 bases and J gave up 10 bases; unmatched junction bases: 8. The CDR3 totals 14 residues. The CDR3 DNA reads as TGTGCCATCAGTACCGGGACAGGGGGCGAGGGAGCTTTCTTT. This codes for CAISTGTGGEGAFF.

This clonotype was counted ten times or more. CDR3 nucleotides: TGCGCCAGCAGCCCAGGGACTAGTTCCACAGATACGCAGTATTTT. Protein: CASSPGTSSTDTQYF. J is TRBJ2-3 and V is TRBV5-1; TRBD2 matches at 8 bases. This CDR3 has 15 amino acids. Germline CDR1 and CDR2: SGHRS and YFSETQ. V shed 4 bases and J 2 bases; nucleotides not matched to a gene: 6.

This clonotype was found many times. The chain recombines TRBV7-2 with TRBJ1-4; tentatively, D is TRBD1 (5 bases). CDR3 length: 17 amino acids. Germline V lookup: CDR1 SGHTA, CDR2 FQGNSA. The V and J ends lost 5 bases and 8 bases respectively, with 24 bases between them. The CDR3: CASSPLKSVIRGEKLFF. The CDR3 DNA sequence: TGTGCCAGCAGCCCCCTGAAGTCGGTCATAAGGGGAGAAAAACTGTTTTTT.

In its sample, this clonotype was seen once. V is TRBV9 and J is TRBJ2-1, with D perhaps TRBD1 or TRBD2 (5 bases each). Germline V CDR1 and CDR2: SGDLS, YYNGEE. V lost 1 base, J lost 8 bases, and 13 bases lay in between. The CDR3 runs 14 residues. The CDR3 coding sequence is TGTGCCAGCAGCGTACGGGACCCCTTCGATGAGCAGTTCTTC. It encodes CASSVRDPFDEQFF.

This clonotype was found many times. This sequence joins TRBV11-2 and TRBJ2-7; maybe TRBD1 (6 bases). This CDR3 comprises 15 residues. Trimming removed 4 bases from V and 2 bases from J, with 15 bases in between. The germline V gene has CDR1 SGHAT and CDR2 FQNNGV. The CDR3 protein is CASSSGWSGAYEQYF. The DNA of the CDR3 is TGTGCCAGCAGCTCAGGGTGGTCAGGGGCCTACGAGCAGTACTTC.